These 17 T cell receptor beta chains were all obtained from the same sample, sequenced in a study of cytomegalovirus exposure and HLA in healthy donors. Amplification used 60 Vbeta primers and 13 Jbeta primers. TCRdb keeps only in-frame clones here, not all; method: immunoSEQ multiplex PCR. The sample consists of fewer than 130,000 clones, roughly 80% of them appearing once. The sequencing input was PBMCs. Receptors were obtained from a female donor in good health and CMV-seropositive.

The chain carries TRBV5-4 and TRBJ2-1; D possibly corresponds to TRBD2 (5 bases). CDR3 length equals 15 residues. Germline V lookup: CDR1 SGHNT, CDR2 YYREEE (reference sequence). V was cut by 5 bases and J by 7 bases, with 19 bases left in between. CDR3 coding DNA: TGTGCCAGCAGACCCACTAGTTCCCATGCGAATGAGCAGTTCTTC. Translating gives CASRPTSSHANEQFF.

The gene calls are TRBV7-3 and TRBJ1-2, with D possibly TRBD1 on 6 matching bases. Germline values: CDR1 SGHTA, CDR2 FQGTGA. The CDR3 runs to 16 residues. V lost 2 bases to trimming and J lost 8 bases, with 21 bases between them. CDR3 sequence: CASSLVGDILGEGYTF. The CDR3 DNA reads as TGTGCCAGCAGCTTAGTTGGGGACATCCTAGGGGAAGGCTACACCTTC. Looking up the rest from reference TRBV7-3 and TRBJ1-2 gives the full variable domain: GAGVSQTPSNKVTEKGKYVELRCDPISGHTALYWYRQSLGQGPEFLIYFQGTGAADDSGLPNDRFFAVRPEGSVSTLKIQRTERGDSAVYLCASSLVGDILGEGYTFGSGTRLTVV.

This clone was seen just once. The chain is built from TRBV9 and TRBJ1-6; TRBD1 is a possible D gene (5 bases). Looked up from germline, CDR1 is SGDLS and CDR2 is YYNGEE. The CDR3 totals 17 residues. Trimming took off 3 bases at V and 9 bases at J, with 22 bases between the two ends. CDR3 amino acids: CASSENEQGGGGSPLHF. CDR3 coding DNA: TGTGCCAGCAGCGAAAACGAGCAGGGAGGAGGCGGTTCACCCCTCCACTTT.

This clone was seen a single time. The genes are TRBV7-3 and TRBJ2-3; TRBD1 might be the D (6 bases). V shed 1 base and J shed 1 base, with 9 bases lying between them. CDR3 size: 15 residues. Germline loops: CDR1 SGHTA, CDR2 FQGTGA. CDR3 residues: CASSLKDSRTDTQYF. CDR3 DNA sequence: TGTGCCAGCAGCTTAAAGGACAGCCGCACAGATACGCAGTATTTT. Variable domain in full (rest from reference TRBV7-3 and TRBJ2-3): GAGVSQTPSNKVTEKGKYVELRCDPISGHTALYWYRQSLGQGPEFLIYFQGTGAADDSGLPNDRFFAVRPEGSVSTLKIQRTERGDSAVYLCASSLKDSRTDTQYFGPGTRLTVL.

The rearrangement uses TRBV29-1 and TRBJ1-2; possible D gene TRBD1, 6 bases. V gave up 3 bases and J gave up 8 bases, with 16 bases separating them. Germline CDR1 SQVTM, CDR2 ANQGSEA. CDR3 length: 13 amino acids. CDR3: CSVEVGRGGGYTF. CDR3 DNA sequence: TGCAGCGTTGAGGTCGGCAGGGGCGGGGGCTACACCTTC.

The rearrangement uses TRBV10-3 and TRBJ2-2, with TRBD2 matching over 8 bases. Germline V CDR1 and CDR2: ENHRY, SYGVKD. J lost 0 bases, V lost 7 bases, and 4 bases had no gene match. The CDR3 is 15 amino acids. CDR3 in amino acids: CAIKDSGTNTGELFF. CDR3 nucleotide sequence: TGTGCCATCAAGGATAGCGGGACGAACACCGGGGAGCTGTTTTTT.

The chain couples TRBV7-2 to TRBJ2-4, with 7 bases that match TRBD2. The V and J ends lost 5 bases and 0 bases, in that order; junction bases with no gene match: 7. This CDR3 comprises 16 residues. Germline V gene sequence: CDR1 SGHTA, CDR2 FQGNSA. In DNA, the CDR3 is TGTGCCAGCAGCCCCAGCGGGGACTTAGCCAAAAACATTCAGTACTTC. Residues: CASSPSGDLAKNIQYF.

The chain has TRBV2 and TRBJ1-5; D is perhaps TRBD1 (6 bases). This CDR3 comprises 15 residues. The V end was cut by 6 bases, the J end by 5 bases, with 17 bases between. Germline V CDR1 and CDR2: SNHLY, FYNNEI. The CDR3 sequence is CASSNIQGVDQPQHF. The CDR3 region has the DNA TGTGCCAGCAGCAATATACAGGGCGTGGATCAGCCCCAGCATTTT.

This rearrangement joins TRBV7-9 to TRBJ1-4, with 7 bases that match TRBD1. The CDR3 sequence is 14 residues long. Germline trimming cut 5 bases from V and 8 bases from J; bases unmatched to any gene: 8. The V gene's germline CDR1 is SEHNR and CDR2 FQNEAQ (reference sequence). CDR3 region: CASSLRQGGEKLFF. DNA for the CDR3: TGTGCCAGCAGCCTCCGACAGGGAGGCGAAAAACTGTTTTTT.

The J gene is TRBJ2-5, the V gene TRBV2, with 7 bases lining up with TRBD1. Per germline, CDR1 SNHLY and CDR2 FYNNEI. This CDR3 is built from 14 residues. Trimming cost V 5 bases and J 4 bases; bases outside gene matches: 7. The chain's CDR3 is CASSPDRVAETQYF. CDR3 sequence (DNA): TGTGCCAGCAGTCCCGACAGGGTGGCAGAGACCCAGTACTTC.

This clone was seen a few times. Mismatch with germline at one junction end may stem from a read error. The CDR3: CSSSSGDTEAFF. The CDR3 region has the DNA TGTTCCAGCAGCTCGGGGGACACTGAAGCTTTCTTT. The chain joins TRBV7-9 to TRBJ1-1; the D gene is possibly TRBD1 (5 bases). This CDR3 is built from 12 residues. CDR1 and CDR2 from the germline V gene are SEHNR and FQNEAQ (reference sequence).

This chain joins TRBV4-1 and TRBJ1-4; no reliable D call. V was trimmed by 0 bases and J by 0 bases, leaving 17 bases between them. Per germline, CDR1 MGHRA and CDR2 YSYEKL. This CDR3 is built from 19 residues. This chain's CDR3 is CASSQERTDQVATNEKLFF. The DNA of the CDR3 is TGCGCCAGCAGCCAAGAGAGAACAGACCAAGTCGCAACTAATGAAAAACTGTTTTTT.

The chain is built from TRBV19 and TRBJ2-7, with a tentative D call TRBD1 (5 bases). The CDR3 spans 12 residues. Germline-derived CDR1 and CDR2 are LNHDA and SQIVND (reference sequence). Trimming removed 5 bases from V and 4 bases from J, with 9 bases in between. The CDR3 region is CASSQQDYEQYF. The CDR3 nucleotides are TGTGCCAGTAGTCAACAGGATTACGAGCAGTACTTC.

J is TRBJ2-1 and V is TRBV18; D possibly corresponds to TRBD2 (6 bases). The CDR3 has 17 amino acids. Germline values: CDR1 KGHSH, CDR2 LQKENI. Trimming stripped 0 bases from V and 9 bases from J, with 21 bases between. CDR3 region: CASSPPLSRLGSGEQFF. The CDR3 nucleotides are TGTGCCAGCTCACCACCTTTATCCCGACTAGGAAGCGGTGAGCAGTTCTTC.

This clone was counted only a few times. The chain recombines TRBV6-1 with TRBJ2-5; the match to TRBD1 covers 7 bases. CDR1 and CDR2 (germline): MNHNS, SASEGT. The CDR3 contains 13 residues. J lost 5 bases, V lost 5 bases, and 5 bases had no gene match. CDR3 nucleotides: TGTGCCAGCAGTCAACAGGGGTACGAGACCCAGTACTTC. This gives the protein CASSQQGYETQYF.

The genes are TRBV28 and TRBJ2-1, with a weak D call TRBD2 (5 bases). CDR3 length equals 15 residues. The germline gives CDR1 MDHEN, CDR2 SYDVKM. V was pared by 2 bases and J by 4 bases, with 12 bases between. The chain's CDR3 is CASSLRSAYYNEQFF. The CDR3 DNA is TGTGCCAGCAGTTTACGTAGCGCCTATTACAATGAGCAGTTCTTC.

The DNA of the CDR3 is TGTGCCAGCAGCTATTCCGGGGGGAACACCGGGGAGCTGTTTTTT. It translates to CASSYSGGNTGELFF. The chain joins TRBV7-2 to TRBJ2-2; tentative D call: TRBD2 (6 bases). V was shortened by 4 bases and J by 1 base, with 10 bases between the two germline ends. The germline gives CDR1 SGHTA, CDR2 FQGNSA. There are 15 residues in the CDR3.